A single sample is the source of the 8 T cell receptor beta chains below, sequenced in a study of cytomegalovirus exposure and HLA in healthy donors. Primers: 60 Vbeta forward and 13 Jbeta reverse. The table came from immunoSEQ multiplex PCR; TCRdb's copy has only in-frame clones and leaves some out. The table includes 110,000 or so clones, approximately 81% detected once. Sequencing was done on a sample of PBMCs. Source of these receptors: a young woman in good health and CMV-seronegative.

This sequence joins TRBV6-6 and TRBJ2-1; 8 nucleotides match TRBD2. The CDR3 is made up of 15 amino acids. Per the germline V gene, CDR1 is MNHNY and CDR2 is SVGAGI (reference sequence). V lost 2 bases and J lost 3; bases outside the gene matches: 3. CDR3 loop: CASSYRAGVYNEQFF. CDR3 bases: TGTGCCAGCAGTTACAGAGCGGGAGTCTACAATGAGCAGTTCTTC.

This clone was picked up a small number of times. The rearrangement links TRBV5-6 to TRBJ1-1, with 9 bases identical to TRBD1. Trimming took 4 bases from V and 0 from J; bases not matched to a gene: 4. The CDR3 contains 15 residues. The V gene's germline CDR1 is SGHDT and CDR2 YYEEEE. The CDR3 nucleotides read TGTGCCAGCAGCCCCGGACAGGGGATGAACACTGAAGCTTTCTTT. This codes for CASSPGQGMNTEAFF.

This clone was detected a few times. This chain joins TRBV29-1 and TRBJ2-3; a possible D gene is TRBD2 (7 bases). The germline V gene has CDR1 SQVTM and CDR2 ANQGSEA. The CDR3 totals 15 residues. V was pared by 7 bases and J by 2 bases, with 19 bases between. Here the CDR3 DNA reads TGCAGCGCTGAGGGGGGGGATAAATCCACAGATACGCAGTATTTT. Translating it yields CSAEGGDKSTDTQYF.

Written as DNA, the CDR3 is TGTGCCATCAGTGCTGCGTCTAGCGGGAGGGGTCTGGGAGCAGATACGCAGTATTTT. It is translated as CAISAASSGRGLGADTQYF. The chain couples TRBV10-3 to TRBJ2-3; 12 bases match TRBD2. Germline-derived CDR1 and CDR2 are ENHRY and SYGVKD. This CDR3 spans 19 amino acids. Unmatched junction bases numbered 15, after V lost 4 bases and J lost 4 bases.

In regard to this clone: At the DNA level, this CDR3 is encoded by other sequences in the same sample as well. This chain connects TRBV10-3 to TRBJ1-4, with TRBD1 identical over 9 bases. V gave up 3 bases and J gave up 4 bases; unmatched junction bases: 3. The CDR3 contains 15 residues. Germline V gene data show CDR1 as ENHRY and CDR2 as SYGVKD. CDR3 sequence: CAISESGQGNEKLFF. The CDR3 DNA sequence: TGTGCCATCAGTGAATCGGGACAGGGTAATGAAAAACTGTTTTTT.

This chain links TRBV7-2 with TRBJ1-1; D gene unclear. Trimming removed 0 bases at V and 5 bases at J, with 13 bases between. Per germline, CDR1 SGHTA and CDR2 FQGNSA. This CDR3 region has 15 residues. The DNA of the CDR3 is TGTGCCAGCAGCTTAGCGGCGAGCGGTGAGACTGAAGCTTTCTTT. It yields the protein CASSLAASGETEAFF.

This chain joins TRBV27 and TRBJ2-2, with TRBD2 matching 10 bases. Germline V CDR1 and CDR2: MNHEY, SMNVEV (reference sequence). Unmatched junction bases numbered 7, after V lost 5 bases and J lost 4 bases. The length of the CDR3 is 16 residues. The DNA of the CDR3 is TGTGCCAGCAGTAAACCGGGACTAGCGCTCACCGGGGAGCTGTTTTTT. Encoded protein: CASSKPGLALTGELFF.

This clone was recorded once. The chain combines TRBV28 with TRBJ2-3; 15 positions match TRBD2. Germline loops: CDR1 MDHEN, CDR2 SYDVKM. CDR3 length equals 16 residues. The V segment lost 4 bases and the J segment 4 bases; nucleotides outside the gene matches: 3. This CDR3 reads CASSSRTSGRADTQYF. The CDR3 DNA reads TGTGCCAGCAGTTCCAGGACTAGCGGGAGGGCAGATACGCAGTATTTT.